This T cell receptor (beta chain) was profiled in a study of T cell clones after liver transplantation (dated by TCRdb to about 2019). Background on the whole study: Samples were obtained from ITN030ST, a randomized trial in which withdrawal of immunosuppression was attempted within 2 years of liver transplantation. Donor-reactive T cell clones were identified by TCRbeta sequencing following a pre-transplant mixed lymphocyte reaction and were subsequently tracked in post-transplant blood. Third party-reactive TCRbeta sequences from pre-transplant MLRs were also identified as an antigen-independent comparator for donor-reactive sequences. Of the eight recipients, a few were HCV-positive, while the remaining recipients had been transplanted for non-autoimmune, non-viral indications. The subjects received no induction therapy and were kept on standard immunosuppression until randomization at 12-24 months post-transplant. Tolerance was defined as complete immunosuppression withdrawal for at least one year with no rise in liver enzymes beyond twice the upper limit of normal. Blood samples were collected pre-transplant, pre-randomization before withdrawal, and post-randomization after either full withdrawal or failed withdrawal. The study cohort included 8 liver transplant recipients, of whom 3 were classified as tolerant and 5 as non-tolerant.

Concerning this clone: Its antigen specificity is not known. Base quality data are lacking; no much larger clone is found one base away.

Using immunoSEQ, frozen genomic DNA was subjected to high-throughput TCRbeta CDR3 sequencing, a process that included PCR amplification, mapping, bias correction and internal controls. Processing in the source paper ran as follows. Productive rearrangements were retained, and unique TCRbeta sequences were defined by the CDR3 nucleotide sequence together with the V and J gene. Donor-reactive sequences required at least 5-fold expansion in CFSE-low cells versus unstimulated pre-transplant cells and at least 0.01% frequency. Minimum frequency thresholds were set for each subject based on the unstimulated sample with the lowest template count, ensuring at least 90% detection power. Jensen-Shannon divergence between the top 1000 TCRbeta sequences after and before transplant was used to measure repertoire turnover. Two-sided Fisher's exact tests were used to test for changes in how often donor-reactive sequences were detected. What TCRdb holds here is the immuneACCESS table cut down to in-frame rearrangements. Part of the clones is not present; checked against another copy, under half of the missing clones reflect an unresolved V gene, and the others are unexplained. V, J and clone size reflect that table, while D and trimming were determined from the DNA. For this sample the table gives nearly 55,000 clones, of which approximately 84% were detected only once. 8% to 9.5% of the sample comes from the top ten.

According to the study, the label for this sample's time point signals: pre-transplant. Thawed unstimulated PBMCs were stained for CD3, CD4 and CD8 and FACS-sorted into CD3+CD4+ and CD3+CD8+ populations. All 8 studied subjects were randomized to withdrawal of immunosuppression. The Qiagen DNeasy Blood and Tissue Kit was used for isolation of genomic DNA. Overall study results and their limits: Since no allograft tissue specimens were available, donor-reactive T cells may have migrated into the graft instead of being deleted. Donor-reactive sequences declined more than third party-reactive ones, suggesting partial antigen-specific deletion unrelated to withdrawal success. The conclusions were preliminary, being limited by small, heterogeneous patient numbers and by non-standardized post-transplant time points. When repertoire turnover was accounted for, significantly reduced detection of donor-reactive sequences was found in 7 of 8 subjects for CD4 and in 8 of 8 subjects for CD8. Low numbers of available donor cells limited the measurable donor-reactive repertoire in two subjects. In 5 of 8 subjects, circulating donor-reactive CD4 TCRbeta sequences decreased significantly after transplant, regardless of tolerance or HCV status.

The receptor was isolated from a human donor who received a liver transplant. Material: CD4+ T cells from blood, obtained before liver transplant.

The CDR3 region reads CASSREGNEQFF. DNA sequence: TGTGCCAGTAGTAGGGAGGGTAATGAGCAGTTCTTC. Recombination joined TRBV19 with TRBJ2-1, and TRBD2 matches 7 of the central bases. Germline trimming: 4 bases from V, 7 bases from J; junction bases outside gene matches: 1. In the germline V gene (reference sequence), CDR1 corresponds to LNHDA and CDR2 to SQIVND. The cysteine opens and the phenylalanine closes a CDR3 of 12 amino acids. The only DNA kept is the CDR3, 36 bases in frame from the first base.